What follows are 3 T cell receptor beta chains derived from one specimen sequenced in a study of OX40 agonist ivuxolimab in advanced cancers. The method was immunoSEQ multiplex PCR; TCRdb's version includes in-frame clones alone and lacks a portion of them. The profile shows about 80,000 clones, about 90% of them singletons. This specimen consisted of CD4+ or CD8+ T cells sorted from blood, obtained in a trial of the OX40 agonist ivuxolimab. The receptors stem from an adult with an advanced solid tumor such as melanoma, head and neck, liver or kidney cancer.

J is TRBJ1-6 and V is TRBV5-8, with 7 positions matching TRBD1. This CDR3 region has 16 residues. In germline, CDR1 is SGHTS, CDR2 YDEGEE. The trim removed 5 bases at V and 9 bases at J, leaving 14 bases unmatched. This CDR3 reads CASSKQTGTLSSPLHF. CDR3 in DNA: TGTGCCAGCAGTAAACAGACAGGGACCCTGAGTTCACCCCTCCACTTT.

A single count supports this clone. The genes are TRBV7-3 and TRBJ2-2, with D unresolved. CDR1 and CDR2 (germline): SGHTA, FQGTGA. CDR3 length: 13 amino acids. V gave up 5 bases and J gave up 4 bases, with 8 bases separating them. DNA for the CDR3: TGTGCCAGCAGCCTCTCAGTCACCGGGGAGCTGTTTTTT. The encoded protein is CASSLSVTGELFF.

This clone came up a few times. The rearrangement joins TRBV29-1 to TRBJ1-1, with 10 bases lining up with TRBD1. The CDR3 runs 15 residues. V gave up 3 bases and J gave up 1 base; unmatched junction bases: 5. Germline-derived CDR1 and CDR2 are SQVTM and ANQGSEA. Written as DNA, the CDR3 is TGCAGCGTTGATGGGACAGGGGTTGGGAACACTGAAGCTTTCTTT. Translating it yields CSVDGTGVGNTEAFF.